This T cell receptor beta chain was found in a study of blood T cell repertoires in COVID-19. Study-wide background: Specimens from acute and convalescent COVID-19 originated in the United States, Italy and Spain. PBMCs, B-cell-depleted T cells, or T cells provided the cDNA or gDNA that made up the material.

Trimming removed 1 base at V and 0 bases at J, with 14 bases between. CDR1 is SGDLS, CDR2 YYNGEE, per germline. The CDR3 has 17 amino acids. This clone is a singleton in its sample. Clones were read by immunoSEQ multiplex PCR, and TCRdb kept only the in-frame ones, dropping some. The data hold 250,000 to 300,000 clones, with about nine tenths observed a single time. The sequence derives from a woman aged 45-65 years who had recovered from COVID-19. Sequenced input: peripheral blood. The chain combines TRBV9 with TRBJ1-3; the D is unclear. The DNA for the CDR3 is TGTGCCAGCAGCGTATTCCGTGGCAGCGGCTCTGGAAACACCATATATTTT. The encoded protein is CASSVFRGSGSGNTIYF.